This T cell receptor (beta chain) was observed in a study of T-cell reconstitution after alpha-beta-depleted transplantation in children (dated by TCRdb to about 2016). With respect to the entire study: Using TCR repertoire profiling, the study followed T-cell immune reconstitution in a quantitative way in children after TCRalphabeta/CD19-depleted allogeneic hematopoietic cell transplantation.

Comment on this clonotype: What this receptor recognizes is not known. Within one base of it there is no much larger clone, and no base qualities were kept.

V loses 3 bases of germline sequence and J loses 0 bases, and the interval between the two ends is 6 bases. Counted from cysteine to phenylalanine, this CDR3 has 14 amino acids. Here the CDR3 DNA is all that survives: 42 bases in frame from base 1. Study-level results and caveats: The frequencies of hyperexpanded clones fell over the following months, and after one year, T-cell counts and TCRbeta diversity were mostly attributed to newly produced T cells. About two months after transplant, the apparently early recovery of alphabetaT-cell counts reportedly depended on just several hundred clones that had expanded rapidly and came from non-depleted graft cells. In some patients, the high TCRbeta diversity seen at day 60 was put down to recipient T cells and intrathymic progenitors that had survived conditioning.

The sample's treatment or condition label, decoded: allogeneic hematopoietic cell transplantation with graft depleted of TCRalphabeta T cells and CD19 B cells. TCRalphabeta/CD19-depleted allogeneic hematopoietic cell grafts were given to the transplant recipients, all of whom were children. Library generation was performed with PCR. The run used an Illumina HiSeq 2500. TCR libraries were prepared with molecular barcoding, using unique molecular identifiers to normalize TCRbeta repertoire quantification. TCRdb reprocessed the public reads (quality trimming at Q25 with fastp, clone calling with MiXCR) and kept in-frame beta chains. Under each unique CDR3 protein, matching rows form one entry showing the most common genes and DNA. Present in this sample are a few hundred thousand distinct CDR3 sequences, roughly 16% of which were seen just once. Of the sample, approximately 29% falls within the top ten clones.

Sequenced material: PBMCs, mostly from graft donor cells, taken 360 days after TCRalphabeta/CD19-depleted stem cell transplant. This receptor was obtained from a boy in the first two years of life who had a stem cell transplant for Wiskott-Aldrich syndrome, so the T cells may come from the graft donor. The chain links TRBV12-3 or TRBV12-4 with TRBJ2-4; no D gene call is confident. CDR3 protein: CASSFALAKNIQYF. The sequenced DNA: TGTGCCAGCAGTTTCGCGCTAGCCAAAAACATTCAGTACTTC.